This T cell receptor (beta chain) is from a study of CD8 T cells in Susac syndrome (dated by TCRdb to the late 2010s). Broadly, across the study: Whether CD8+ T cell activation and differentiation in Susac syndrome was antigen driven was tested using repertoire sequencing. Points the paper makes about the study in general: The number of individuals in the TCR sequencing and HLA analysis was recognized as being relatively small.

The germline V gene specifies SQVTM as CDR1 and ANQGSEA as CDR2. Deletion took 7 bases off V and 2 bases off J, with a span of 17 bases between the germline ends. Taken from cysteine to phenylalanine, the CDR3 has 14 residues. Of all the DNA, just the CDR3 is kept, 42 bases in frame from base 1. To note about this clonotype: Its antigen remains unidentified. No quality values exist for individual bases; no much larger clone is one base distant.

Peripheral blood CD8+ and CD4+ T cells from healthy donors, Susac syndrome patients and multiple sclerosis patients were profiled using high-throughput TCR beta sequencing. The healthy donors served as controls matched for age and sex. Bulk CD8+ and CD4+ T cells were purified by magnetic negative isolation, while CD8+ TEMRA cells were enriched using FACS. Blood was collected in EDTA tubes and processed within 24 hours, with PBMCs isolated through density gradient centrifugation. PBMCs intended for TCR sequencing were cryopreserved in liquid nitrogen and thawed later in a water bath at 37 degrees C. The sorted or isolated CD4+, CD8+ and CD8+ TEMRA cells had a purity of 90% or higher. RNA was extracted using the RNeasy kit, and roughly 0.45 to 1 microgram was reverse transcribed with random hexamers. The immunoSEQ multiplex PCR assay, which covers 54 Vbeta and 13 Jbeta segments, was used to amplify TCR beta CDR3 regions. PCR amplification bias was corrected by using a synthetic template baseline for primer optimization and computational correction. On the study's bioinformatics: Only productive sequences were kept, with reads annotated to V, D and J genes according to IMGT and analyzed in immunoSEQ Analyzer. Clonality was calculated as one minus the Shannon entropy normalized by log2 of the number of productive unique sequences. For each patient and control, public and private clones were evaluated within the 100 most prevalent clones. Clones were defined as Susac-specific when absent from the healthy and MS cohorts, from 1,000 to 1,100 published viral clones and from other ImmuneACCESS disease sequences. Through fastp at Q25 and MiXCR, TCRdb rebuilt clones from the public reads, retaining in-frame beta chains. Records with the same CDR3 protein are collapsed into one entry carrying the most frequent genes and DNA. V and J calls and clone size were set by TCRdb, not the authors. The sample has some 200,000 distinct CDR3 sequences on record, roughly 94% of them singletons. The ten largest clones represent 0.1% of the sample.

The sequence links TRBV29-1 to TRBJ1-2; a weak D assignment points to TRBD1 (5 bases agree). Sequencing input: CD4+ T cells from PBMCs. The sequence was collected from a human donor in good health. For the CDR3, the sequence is CSALGVGRNYGYTF. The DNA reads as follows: TGCAGCGCCCTTGGCGTGGGACGGAACTATGGCTACACCTTC.